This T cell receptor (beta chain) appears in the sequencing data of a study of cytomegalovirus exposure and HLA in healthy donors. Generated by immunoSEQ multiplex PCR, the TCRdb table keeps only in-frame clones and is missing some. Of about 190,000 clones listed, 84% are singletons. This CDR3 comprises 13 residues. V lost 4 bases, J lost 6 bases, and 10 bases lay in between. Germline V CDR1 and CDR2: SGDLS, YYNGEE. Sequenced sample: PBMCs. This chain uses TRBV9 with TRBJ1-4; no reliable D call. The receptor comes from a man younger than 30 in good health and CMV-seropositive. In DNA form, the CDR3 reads TGTGCCAGCAGCTCCGGTCCGGATGAAAAACTGTTTTTT. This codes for CASSSGPDEKLFF.